This T cell receptor (beta chain) was captured in a study of technical replicates of blood from a handful of donors. Germline CDR1 reads SGHTS; CDR2 reads YDEGEE. CDR3 size: 14 residues. Trimming pared 2 bases from V and 2 bases from J, leaving 11 bases between. The data were produced by immunoSEQ multiplex PCR, yet TCRdb's version contains in-frame clones alone and is incomplete. Among 55,000 to 80,000 clones listed, more than 95% were seen once. The chain carries TRBV5-8 and TRBJ2-7; tentative D call: TRBD2 (6 bases). The receptor was isolated from a human donor in good health. Sequenced sample: T cells isolated from PBMCs. For the CDR3, the DNA is TGTGCCAGCAGCTTCGGCGGGGAAACCTACGAGCAGTACTTC. Protein product: CASSFGGETYEQYF.